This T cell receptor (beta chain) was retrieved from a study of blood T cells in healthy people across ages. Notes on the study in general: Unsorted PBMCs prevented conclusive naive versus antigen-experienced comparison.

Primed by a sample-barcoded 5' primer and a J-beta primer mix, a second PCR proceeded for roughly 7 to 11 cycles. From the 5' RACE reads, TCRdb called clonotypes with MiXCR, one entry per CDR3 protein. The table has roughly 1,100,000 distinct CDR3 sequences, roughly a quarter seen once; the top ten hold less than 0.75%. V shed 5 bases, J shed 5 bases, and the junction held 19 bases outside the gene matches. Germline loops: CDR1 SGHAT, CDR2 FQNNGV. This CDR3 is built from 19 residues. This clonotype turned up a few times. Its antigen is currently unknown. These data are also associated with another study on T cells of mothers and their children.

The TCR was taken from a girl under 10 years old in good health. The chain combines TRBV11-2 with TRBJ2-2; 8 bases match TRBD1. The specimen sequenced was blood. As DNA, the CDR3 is TGTGCCAGCAGCACCCCCCAGGGGGCAGGGGAGCTAGGGACCGGGGAGCTGTTTTTT. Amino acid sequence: CASSTPQGAGELGTGELFF.